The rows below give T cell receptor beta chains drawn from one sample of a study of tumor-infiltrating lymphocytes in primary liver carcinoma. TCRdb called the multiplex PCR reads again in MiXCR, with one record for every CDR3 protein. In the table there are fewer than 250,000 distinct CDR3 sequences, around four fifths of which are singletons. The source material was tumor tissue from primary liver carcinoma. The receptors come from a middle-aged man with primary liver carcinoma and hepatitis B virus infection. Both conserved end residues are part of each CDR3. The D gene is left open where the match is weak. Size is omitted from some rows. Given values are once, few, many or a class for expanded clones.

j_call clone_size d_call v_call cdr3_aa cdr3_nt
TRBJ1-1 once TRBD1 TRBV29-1 CSWGQVGYQNTEAFF TGCAGCTGGGGACAGGTAGGCTATCAGAACACTGAAGCTTTTTTT
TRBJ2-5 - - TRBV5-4 CVSSLKGDGQEIQYF TGTGTCAGCAGCTTGAAAGGGGACGGCCAAGAGATCCAGTACTTC
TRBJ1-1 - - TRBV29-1 CSVDGGWGIRTEAFF TGCAGCGTTGACGGGGGCTGGGGAATCAGGACTGAAGCTTTCTTT
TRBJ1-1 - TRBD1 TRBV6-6 CTSSGTGVRTEASF TGTACCAGCAGTGGGACAGGTGTAAGGACTGAAGCTTCCTTT
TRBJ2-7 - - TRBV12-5 CVSERTGFYEQYF TGTGTCAGTGAGAGGACCGGTTTCTACGAGCAGTACTTC
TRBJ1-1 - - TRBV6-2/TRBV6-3 CASSSAGPTFF TGTGCCAGTAGTTCGGCAGGACCGACTTTCTTT
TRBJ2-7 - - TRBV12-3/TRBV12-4 CASSLEWWEGVTYEQCF TGTGCCAGCAGTTTAGAATGGTGGGAGGGGGTAACATACGAGCAGTGTTTC
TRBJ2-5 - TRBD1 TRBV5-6 CASSLDRGIQEIQYF TGTGCCAGCAGCCTTGACAGGGGCATACAAGAGATCCAGTACTTC
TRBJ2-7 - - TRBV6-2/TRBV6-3 CSSSYELPYEQYF TGTTCCAGCAGTTACGAGCTACCATACGAGCAATACTTC
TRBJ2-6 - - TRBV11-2 CASSLDGVEANVLTF TGTGCCAGCAGCTTGGACGGGGTTGAGGCCAACGTCCTGACTTTC
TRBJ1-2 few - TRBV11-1 CASSLGPIDYTF TGTGCCAGTAGCTTAGGGCCGATCGACTACACCTTC
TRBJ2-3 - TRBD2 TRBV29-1 CSLGEGINTQYF TGCAGCTTGGGGGAGGGCATAAATACGCAGTATTTT
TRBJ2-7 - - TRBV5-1 CANSDSGSYEQYF TGCGCCAACTCGGACAGCGGCTCCTACGAGCAATACTTC
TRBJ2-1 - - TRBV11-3 CARSLCVSSNEQFF TGTGCCAGGAGCTTATGCGTCTCGAGCAATGAGCAGTTCTTC
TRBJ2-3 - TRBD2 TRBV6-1 CASSERQGLRTDTLYF TGTGCCAGCAGTGAAAGGCAGGGACTACGCACAGATACGCTGTATTTT